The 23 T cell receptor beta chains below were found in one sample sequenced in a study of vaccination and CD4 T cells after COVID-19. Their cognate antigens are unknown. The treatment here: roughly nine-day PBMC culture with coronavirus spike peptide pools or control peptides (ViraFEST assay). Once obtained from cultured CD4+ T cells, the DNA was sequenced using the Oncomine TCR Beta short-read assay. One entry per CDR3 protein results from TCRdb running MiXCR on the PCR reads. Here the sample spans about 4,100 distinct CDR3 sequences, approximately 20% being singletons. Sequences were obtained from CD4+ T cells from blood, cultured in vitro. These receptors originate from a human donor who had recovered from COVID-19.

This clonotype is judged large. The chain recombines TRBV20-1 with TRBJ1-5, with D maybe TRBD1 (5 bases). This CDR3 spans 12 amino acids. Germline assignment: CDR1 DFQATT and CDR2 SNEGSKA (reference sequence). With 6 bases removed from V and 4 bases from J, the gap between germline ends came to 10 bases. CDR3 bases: TGCAGTGCCACGCCAGGGAATCAGCCCCAGCATTTT. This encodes CSATPGNQPQHF.

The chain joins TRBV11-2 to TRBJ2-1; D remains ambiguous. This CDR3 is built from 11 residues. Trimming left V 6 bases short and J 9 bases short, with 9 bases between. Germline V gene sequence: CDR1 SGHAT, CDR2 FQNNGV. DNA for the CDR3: TGTGCCAGCAGTCCAGTAGGTGAGCAGTTCTTC. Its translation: CASSPVGEQFF.

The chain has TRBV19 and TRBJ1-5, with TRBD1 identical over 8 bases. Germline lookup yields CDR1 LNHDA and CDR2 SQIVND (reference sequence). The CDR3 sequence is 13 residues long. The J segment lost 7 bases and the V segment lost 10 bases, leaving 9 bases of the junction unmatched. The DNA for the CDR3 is TGTGCCACCCAGGACAGGGAGGGACAGCCCCAGCATTTT. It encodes CATQDREGQPQHF.

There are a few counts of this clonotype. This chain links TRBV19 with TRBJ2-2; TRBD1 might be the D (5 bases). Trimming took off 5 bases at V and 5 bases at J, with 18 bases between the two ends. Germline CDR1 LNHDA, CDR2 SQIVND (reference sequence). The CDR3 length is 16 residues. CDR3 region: CASSVTQVRLTGELFF. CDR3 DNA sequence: TGTGCCAGTAGTGTTACACAGGTTCGTCTAACCGGGGAGCTGTTTTTT.

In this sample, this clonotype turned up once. The CDR3 nucleotides are TGCAGTGCTAGAGCTCGGGGGGCTATCACAGATACGCAGTATTTT. This sequence encodes CSARARGAITDTQYF. The rearrangement joins TRBV20-1 to TRBJ2-3, with a weak D call TRBD2 (7 bases). Per the germline V gene, CDR1 is DFQATT and CDR2 is SNEGSKA (reference sequence). With 1 base removed from V and 2 bases from J, the gap between germline ends came to 13 bases. The CDR3 spans 15 residues.

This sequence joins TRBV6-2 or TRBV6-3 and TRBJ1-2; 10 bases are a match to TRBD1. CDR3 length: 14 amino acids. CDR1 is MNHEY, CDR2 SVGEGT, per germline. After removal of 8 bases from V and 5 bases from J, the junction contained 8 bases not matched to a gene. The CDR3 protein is CASRSTGQGYGYTF. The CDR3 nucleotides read TGTGCCAGCCGCTCAACGGGACAGGGGTATGGCTACACCTTC.

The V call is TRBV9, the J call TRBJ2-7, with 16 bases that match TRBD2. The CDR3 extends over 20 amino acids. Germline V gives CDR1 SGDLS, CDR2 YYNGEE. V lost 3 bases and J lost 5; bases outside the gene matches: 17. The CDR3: CASSAGLAGGPSTSFNEQYF. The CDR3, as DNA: TGTGCCAGCAGCGCGGGACTAGCGGGGGGGCCTTCTACGAGTTTCAACGAGCAGTACTTC.

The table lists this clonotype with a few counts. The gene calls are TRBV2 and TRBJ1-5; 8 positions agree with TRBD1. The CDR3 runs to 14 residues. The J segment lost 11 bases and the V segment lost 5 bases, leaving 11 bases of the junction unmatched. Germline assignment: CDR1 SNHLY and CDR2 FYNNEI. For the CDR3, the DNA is TGTGCCAGCAGTAAGACAGGGGTGGGATCGGCCCAGCATTTT. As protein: CASSKTGVGSAQHF.

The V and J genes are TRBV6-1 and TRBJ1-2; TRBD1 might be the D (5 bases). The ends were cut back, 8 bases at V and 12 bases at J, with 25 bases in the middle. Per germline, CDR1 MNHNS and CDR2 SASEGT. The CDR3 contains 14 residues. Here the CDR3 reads CASGEDRGAKGHTF. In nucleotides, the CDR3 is TGTGCCAGCGGCGAGGACCGAGGGGCGAAGGGCCACACCTTC.

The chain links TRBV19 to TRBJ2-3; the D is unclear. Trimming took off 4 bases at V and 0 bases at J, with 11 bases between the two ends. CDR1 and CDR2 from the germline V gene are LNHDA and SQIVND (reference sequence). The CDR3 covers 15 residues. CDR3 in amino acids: CASSRDRPSTDTQYF. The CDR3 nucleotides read TGTGCCAGTAGTAGAGATCGGCCTAGCACAGATACGCAGTATTTT.

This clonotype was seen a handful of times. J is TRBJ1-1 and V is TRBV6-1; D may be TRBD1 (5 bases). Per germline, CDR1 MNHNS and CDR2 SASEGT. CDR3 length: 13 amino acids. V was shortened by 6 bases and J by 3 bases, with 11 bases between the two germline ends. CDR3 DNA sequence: TGTGCCAGCAGGCGGACAACGGACACTGAAGCTTTCTTT. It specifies CASRRTTDTEAFF.

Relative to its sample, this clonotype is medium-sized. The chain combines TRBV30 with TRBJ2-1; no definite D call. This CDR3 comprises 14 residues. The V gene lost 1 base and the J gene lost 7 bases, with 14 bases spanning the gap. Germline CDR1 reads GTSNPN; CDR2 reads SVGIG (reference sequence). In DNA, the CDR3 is TGTGCCTGGAGTGGGGCCCCTCTTACAAATGAGCAGTTCTTC. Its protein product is CAWSGAPLTNEQFF.

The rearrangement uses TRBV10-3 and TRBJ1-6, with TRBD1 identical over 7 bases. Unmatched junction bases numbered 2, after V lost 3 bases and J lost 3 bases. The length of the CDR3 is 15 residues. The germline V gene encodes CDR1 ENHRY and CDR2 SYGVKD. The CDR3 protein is CAISEGQDYNSPLHF. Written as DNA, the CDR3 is TGTGCCATCAGTGAAGGACAGGACTATAATTCACCCCTCCACTTT.

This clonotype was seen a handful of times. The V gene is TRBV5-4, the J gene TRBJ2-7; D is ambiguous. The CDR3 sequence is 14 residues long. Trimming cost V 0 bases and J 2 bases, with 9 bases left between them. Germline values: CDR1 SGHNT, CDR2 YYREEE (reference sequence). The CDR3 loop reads CASSLDLLTYEQYF. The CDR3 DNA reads TGTGCCAGCAGCTTGGATTTGTTGACCTACGAGCAGTACTTC.

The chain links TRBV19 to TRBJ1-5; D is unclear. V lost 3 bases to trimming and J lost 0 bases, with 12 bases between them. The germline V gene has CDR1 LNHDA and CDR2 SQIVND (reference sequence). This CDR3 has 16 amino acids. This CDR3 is CASSILTTRSNQPQHF. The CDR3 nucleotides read TGTGCCAGTAGTATCCTGACGACACGTAGCAATCAGCCCCAGCATTTT.

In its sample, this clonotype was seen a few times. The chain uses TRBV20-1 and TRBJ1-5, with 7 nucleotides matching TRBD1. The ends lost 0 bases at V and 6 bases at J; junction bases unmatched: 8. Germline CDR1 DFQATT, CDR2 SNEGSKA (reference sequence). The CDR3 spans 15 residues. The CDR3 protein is CSARDSGRGVQPQHF. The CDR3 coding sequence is TGCAGTGCTAGAGATTCAGGCAGGGGGGTTCAGCCCCAGCATTTT.

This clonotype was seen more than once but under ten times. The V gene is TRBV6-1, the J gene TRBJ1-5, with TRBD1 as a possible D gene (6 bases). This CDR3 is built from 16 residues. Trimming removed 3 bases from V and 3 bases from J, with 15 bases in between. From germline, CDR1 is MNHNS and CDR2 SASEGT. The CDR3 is CASSERGGANNQPQHF. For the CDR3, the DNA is TGTGCCAGCAGTGAGCGGGGGGGGGCTAACAATCAGCCCCAGCATTTT.

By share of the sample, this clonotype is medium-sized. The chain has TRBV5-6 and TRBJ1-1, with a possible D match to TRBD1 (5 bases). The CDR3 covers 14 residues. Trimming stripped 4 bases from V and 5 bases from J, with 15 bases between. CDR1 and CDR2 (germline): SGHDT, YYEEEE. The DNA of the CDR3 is TGTGCCAGCAGCATGTCTGAAGGGGAAACTGAAGCTTTCTTT. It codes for CASSMSEGETEAFF.

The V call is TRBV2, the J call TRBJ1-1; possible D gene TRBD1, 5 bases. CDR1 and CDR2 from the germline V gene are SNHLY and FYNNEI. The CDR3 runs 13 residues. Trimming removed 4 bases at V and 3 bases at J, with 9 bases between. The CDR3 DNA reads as TGTGCCAGCAGTGCAGCCAGGGACACTGAAGCTTTCTTT. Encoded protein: CASSAARDTEAFF.

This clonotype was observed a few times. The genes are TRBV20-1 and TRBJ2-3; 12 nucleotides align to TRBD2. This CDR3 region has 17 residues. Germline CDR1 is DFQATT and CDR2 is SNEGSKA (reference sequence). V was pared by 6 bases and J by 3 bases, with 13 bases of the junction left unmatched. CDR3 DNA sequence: TGCAGTGCCATAGGTCCTAGCGGGGGGGCCGGGACAGATACGCAGTATTTT. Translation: CSAIGPSGGAGTDTQYF.

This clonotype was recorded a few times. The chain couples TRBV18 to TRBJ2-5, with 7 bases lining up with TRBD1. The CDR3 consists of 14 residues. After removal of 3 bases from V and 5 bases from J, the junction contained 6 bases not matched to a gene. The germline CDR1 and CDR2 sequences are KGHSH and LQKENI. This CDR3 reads CASSPGTVIETQYF. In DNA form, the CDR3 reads TGTGCCAGCTCACCCGGGACAGTCATCGAGACCCAGTACTTC.

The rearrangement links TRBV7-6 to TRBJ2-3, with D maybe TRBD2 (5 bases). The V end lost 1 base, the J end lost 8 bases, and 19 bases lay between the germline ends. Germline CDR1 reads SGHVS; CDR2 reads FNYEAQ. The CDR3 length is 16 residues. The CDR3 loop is CASSLGTHPGEGTQYF. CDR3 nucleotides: TGTGCCAGCAGCTTAGGGACGCACCCCGGGGAAGGTACGCAGTATTTT.

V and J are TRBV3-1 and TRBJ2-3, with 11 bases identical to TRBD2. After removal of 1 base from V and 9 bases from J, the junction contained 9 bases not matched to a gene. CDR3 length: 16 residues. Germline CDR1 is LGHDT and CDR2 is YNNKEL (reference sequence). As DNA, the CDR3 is TGTGCCAGCAGCCAAGTCTCTAGCGGGGGGCGGGGGACGCAGTATTTT. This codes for CASSQVSSGGRGTQYF.